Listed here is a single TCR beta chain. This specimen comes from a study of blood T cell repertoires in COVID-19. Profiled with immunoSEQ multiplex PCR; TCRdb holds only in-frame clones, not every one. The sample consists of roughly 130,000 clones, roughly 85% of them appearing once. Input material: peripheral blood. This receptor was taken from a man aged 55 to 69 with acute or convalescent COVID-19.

CDR3 protein: CASSQDRDVSGNTIYF. The CDR3 nucleotides are TGTGCCAGCAGCCAGGACAGGGACGTCTCTGGAAACACCATATATTTT. The rearrangement uses TRBV4-2 and TRBJ1-3; 8 nucleotides line up with TRBD1. Germline CDR1 and CDR2: LGHNA and YNFKEQ. Trimming cost V 3 bases and J 0 bases; bases outside gene matches: 4. This CDR3 is built from 16 residues.